These T cell receptor beta chains were read from a single sample in a study of cytomegalovirus exposure and HLA in healthy donors. Sequenced by immunoSEQ multiplex PCR; TCRdb stores in-frame clones only, minus some. This table has over 85,000 clones, about three quarters appearing once. Sequenced input: PBMCs. The origin of the receptors is a woman aged 55-70 years in good health and CMV-seropositive. Each CDR3 is given with its conserved first and last residue. The D gene is left open where the match is weak.

19	TRBV6-1	TRBD2	TRBJ2-1	CASSELAGGDQSSYNEQFF
14	TRBV5-1	NA	TRBJ2-4	CASSADEGHGVQYF
15	TRBV12-5	NA	TRBJ2-1	CASGLGPGTNNEQFF
14	TRBV19	TRBD1	TRBJ1-5	CASSTTGGRQPQHF
17	TRBV12-2	NA	TRBJ1-2	CASRLEGGRTGKYGYTF
15	TRBV6-5	TRBD2	TRBJ2-1	CASSYYLAGDNEQFF
14	TRBV7-5	NA	TRBJ2-3	CARSVPGQEITQYF
14	TRBV15	TRBD1	TRBJ1-6	CATSRAQGGSPLHF
14	TRBV29-1	TRBD1	TRBJ2-7	CSVAGQGFSYEQYF
15	TRBV6-5	NA	TRBJ2-7	CASSYGNPRASEQYF
11	TRBV6-1	NA	TRBJ2-1	CASTPGNEQFF
14	TRBV5-1	TRBD1	TRBJ1-2	CASSPGQGSQGYTF
16	TRBV5-4	TRBD1	TRBJ2-7	CASSLLLGQGIYEQYF
18	TRBV13	NA	TRBJ2-1	CASSLGLSELGVYNEQFF
18	TRBV5-1	TRBD2	TRBJ2-1	CASSLGLAGLSSYNEQFF